Listed below are T cell receptor beta chains from one sample, sequenced in a study of blood T cell repertoires in COVID-19. Using immunoSEQ multiplex PCR, the repertoire was profiled, and TCRdb retains in-frame clones only, with some absent. The repertoire holds under 200,000 clones, approximately 83% seen once, with about 2.7% in the top ten. Sequenced input: peripheral blood. These receptors all stem from a human donor with acute or convalescent COVID-19. The donor label of this sample is uncertain. The CDR3 runs from the conserved cysteine through the conserved F or W. The D gene is left open where the match is weak. Clone size is given for some rows only: seen once, a few or many times, or a class if the clone is expanded.

CDR3nt	CDR3aa	d_gene	abundance	v_gene	j_gene
TGCAGCGTTGAAGGGGGACAGGGGGAAATAGATACGCAGTATTTT	CSVEGGQGEIDTQYF	TRBD1	NA	TRBV29-1	TRBJ2-3
TGTGCCAGCAGCCAACACAGGGGAGAAGACACCGGGGAGCTGTTTTTT	CASSQHRGEDTGELFF	TRBD1	NA	TRBV3-1/TRBV3-2	TRBJ2-2
TGCGCCAGCAGTGTTCAGCAGTCAAGGCGGGCTAATGAAAAACTGTTTTTT	CASSVQQSRRANEKLFF	NA	NA	TRBV10-1	TRBJ1-4
TGTGCCAGCGCCCCCCAGGGGGTTGGAGATACGCAGTATTTT	CASAPQGVGDTQYF	TRBD1	once	TRBV5-8	TRBJ2-3
TGTGCCAGTAGTATAGCTCGGGACAGCTCCTACAATGAGCAGTTCTTC	CASSIARDSSYNEQFF	TRBD1	NA	TRBV19	TRBJ2-1
TGTGCCAGCAGCCAAGATCAATCGGGGTCGGGCCGGGACAATGGCTACACCTTC	CASSQDQSGSGRDNGYTF	NA	NA	TRBV3-1/TRBV3-2	TRBJ1-2
TGCGCCAGCAGGAATGTTAGCGGGGGAGGGAAGACCCAGTACTTC	CASRNVSGGGKTQYF	TRBD2	NA	TRBV4-1	TRBJ2-5
TGTGCCAGCAGCCCCGGGACAGGGGTTTACGAGCAGTACTTC	CASSPGTGVYEQYF	TRBD1	NA	TRBV7-8	TRBJ2-7
TGTGCCAGCAGCCGGGACAGAGTTGAAGCTTTCTTT	CASSRDRVEAFF	TRBD1	NA	TRBV7-9	TRBJ1-1
TGTGCCAGCAGCCAACTAGCGGGGGGGCCCAATGAGCAGTTCTTC	CASSQLAGGPNEQFF	TRBD2	NA	TRBV11-3	TRBJ2-1
TGCGCCAGCAGCCCAGGGAACTATGGCTACACCTTC	CASSPGNYGYTF	NA	few	TRBV5-1	TRBJ1-2
TGTGCCAGCAGCGTATCCCGGCTAGCGGGAGACCACTGCGAGCAGTACTTC	CASSVSRLAGDHCEQYF	TRBD2	NA	TRBV9	TRBJ2-7
TGTGCCAGCAGCCGGGACAGGGCCCGGAGGGATACGCAGTATTTT	CASSRDRARRDTQYF	TRBD1	NA	TRBV14	TRBJ2-3
TGTGCCAGCAGTTCCCCGGGACAGGGCATTTATGGCTACACCTTC	CASSSPGQGIYGYTF	TRBD1	NA	TRBV6-5	TRBJ1-2
TGTGCCAGCACCCAAGACAGGGGCGGGGGTATGGCCCAGCATTTT	CASTQDRGGGMAQHF	TRBD1	once	TRBV2	TRBJ1-5
TGTGCCAGCAGCTTAGAAGGAACTAGCGCAGATACGCAGTATTTT	CASSLEGTSADTQYF	TRBD2	NA	TRBV7-3	TRBJ2-3
TGTGCCAGCAGTTCCCGCGGGGGGGGCGGTCAGCCCCAGCATTTT	CASSSRGGGGQPQHF	NA	NA	TRBV2	TRBJ1-5
TGCGCCAGCAGTGCGGACAGGGGGGCTGAGCAGTTCTTC	CASSADRGAEQFF	TRBD1	NA	TRBV10-1	TRBJ2-1
TGTGCCCCCCGGGCAGGCCGCGATCAGGGGAGTTCACCCCTCCACTTT	CAPRAGRDQGSSPLHF	NA	NA	TRBV21-1	TRBJ1-6
TGTGCCAGCAGGGGGGGACAGATCTACAATGAGCAGTTCTTC	CASRGGQIYNEQFF	NA	NA	TRBV5-6	TRBJ2-1
TGTGCCAGCAGTTACCGGGACAGAGGAACTGAAGCTTTCTTT	CASSYRDRGTEAFF	TRBD1	once	TRBV6-5	TRBJ1-1
TGTGCCAGCAGCCGGACTAGCGGGAGGGCAACCTCCTACGAGCAGTACTTC	CASSRTSGRATSYEQYF	TRBD2	NA	TRBV7-2	TRBJ2-7